This T cell receptor (beta chain) is drawn from a study of tumour-infiltrating T cells in Burkitt lymphoma. Study at large: All epidemiological Burkitt lymphoma subtypes were represented in the cohort. Productive clonality predicted overall and progression-free survival.

General study findings and limits: Several public clonotypes were shared across many Burkitt lymphoma patients.

This table comes from immunoSEQ multiplex PCR, and its TCRdb copy is limited to in-frame clones, with some not included. The sample carries around 46,000 clones, roughly 30% recorded once. CDR1 is KGHSH and CDR2 is LQKENI in the germline V gene. V was shortened by 0 bases and J by 6 bases, with 7 bases between the two germline ends. This CDR3 is built from 13 residues. This clone turned up a few times. The antigen is undetermined. The same CDR3 also results from other DNA sequences found in this sample. This TCR was recovered from a human donor with Burkitt lymphoma. The V and J genes are TRBV18 and TRBJ2-3, with D possibly TRBD1 on 5 matching bases. Sequencing input: tumor tissue. CDR3 residues: CASSPPGADTQYF. CDR3 DNA sequence: TGTGCCAGCTCACCACCAGGGGCGGATACGCAGTATTTT.